The 19 T cell receptor beta chains given below trace back to one sample, sequenced in a study of response to subunit inactivated influenza vaccine. TCRdb redid the calling of the RT-PCR reads with MiXCR, one entry per CDR3 protein. The repertoire holds hundreds of thousands of distinct CDR3 sequences, with 13% to 15% as singletons. Sample: PBMCs from blood, taken around 14 days before vaccination. The receptors come from a man between 45 and 60 years old who received an inactivated influenza vaccine.

In its sample, this clonotype was seen a few times. The V and J genes are TRBV4-1 and TRBJ1-4; the match to TRBD1 covers 8 bases. This CDR3 has 16 amino acids. V gave up 0 bases and J gave up 6 bases; unmatched junction bases: 6. Germline CDR1 MGHRA, CDR2 YSYEKL. CDR3 sequence: CASSQEGDRSYEKLFF. The CDR3 nucleotides read TGCGCCAGCAGCCAAGAAGGGGACAGGTCCTATGAAAAACTGTTTTTT.

This clonotype has just a few counts. J is TRBJ2-2 and V is TRBV6-1, with 8 bases matching TRBD1. Germline CDR1 reads MNHNS; CDR2 reads SASEGT. V shed 7 bases, J shed 0 bases, and the junction held 7 bases outside the gene matches. The CDR3 has 16 residues. The CDR3 loop is CASTDDRGPNTGELFF. DNA for the CDR3: TGTGCCAGCACTGACGACAGGGGCCCGAACACCGGGGAGCTGTTTTTT.

The sample holds a few counts of this clonotype. The chain has TRBV28 and TRBJ1-2; no definite D call. Trimming pared 2 bases from V and 5 bases from J, leaving 9 bases between. Germline assignment: CDR1 MDHEN and CDR2 SYDVKM. This CDR3 is 13 amino acids long. DNA for the CDR3: TGTGCCAGCAGTTTAAGAGGAAAGTATGGCTACACCTTC. Protein product: CASSLRGKYGYTF.

Many counts were recorded for this clonotype. The chain couples TRBV11-1 to TRBJ1-2, with 7 bases lining up with TRBD1. The CDR3 contains 18 residues. Trimming at V came to 3 bases and at J to 2 bases, leaving 15 bases not matched to a gene. CDR1 and CDR2 (germline): SGHAT, FQDESV (reference sequence). CDR3 sequence: CASSLEGAATPINYGYTF. The CDR3 DNA follows: TGTGCCAGCAGCTTGGAGGGGGCGGCTACCCCCATAAACTATGGCTACACCTTC.

This clonotype was seen only a few times. The CDR3: CASSSGRQGNNNEQFF. CDR3 nucleotides: TGTGCCAGCAGCTCCGGACGACAGGGGAACAACAATGAGCAGTTCTTC. This chain joins TRBV7-9 and TRBJ2-1; 8 bases agree with TRBD1. The V and J ends lost 4 bases and 5 bases, in that order; junction bases with no gene match: 10. The CDR3 extends over 16 amino acids. Germline-derived CDR1 and CDR2 are SEHNR and FQNEAQ (reference sequence).

The V gene is TRBV7-6, the J gene TRBJ1-6; D not certain. The CDR3 is 14 amino acids. Germline lookup yields CDR1 SGHVS and CDR2 FNYEAQ. The CDR3 DNA is TGTGTCAAACCCACCCCGGGTAGAAATTCACCCCTCCACTTT. It encodes CVKPTPGRNSPLHF.

In its sample, this clonotype was seen a few times. The chain links TRBV3-1 to TRBJ2-7, with TRBD1 identical over 8 bases. The CDR3 has 16 residues. Germline CDR1 and CDR2: LGHDT and YNNKEL (reference sequence). The J segment lost 2 bases and the V segment lost 4 bases, leaving 10 bases of the junction unmatched. In DNA, the CDR3 is TGTGCCAGCAGCCCCAGGGGGCAGGGCGGGACCTACGAGCAGTACTTC. Its translation: CASSPRGQGGTYEQYF.

The chain has TRBV20-1 and TRBJ1-5; D is uncertain. V shed 0 bases and J shed 0 bases, with 15 bases lying between them. Germline values: CDR1 DFQATT, CDR2 SNEGSKA (reference sequence). There are 17 residues in the CDR3. The CDR3 sequence: CSARDVGRVYSNQPQHF. DNA of the CDR3: TGCAGTGCTAGAGATGTCGGACGGGTTTATAGCAATCAGCCCCAGCATTTT.

The chain recombines TRBV10-3 with TRBJ2-7; D is undetermined. The V and J ends lost 5 bases and 4 bases respectively, with 15 bases between them. Germline loops: CDR1 ENHRY, CDR2 SYGVKD. The CDR3 consists of 14 residues. The CDR3 nucleotides are TGTGCCATCAGTAGCCGTAAGGGAACGTACGAGCAGTACTTC. It yields the protein CAISSRKGTYEQYF.

This clonotype was counted a few times. The rearrangement joins TRBV7-2 to TRBJ1-2; a possible D gene is TRBD1 (6 bases). Germline-derived CDR1 and CDR2 are SGHTA and FQGNSA. This CDR3 has 17 residues. With 5 bases removed from V and 2 bases from J, the gap between germline ends came to 21 bases. In DNA form, the CDR3 reads TGTGCCAGCAGCCATATAAACACCGGGACACCAAACTATGGCTACACCTTC. As protein: CASSHINTGTPNYGYTF.

This clonotype has just a few counts. This chain uses TRBV7-9 with TRBJ2-1; 8 bases align to TRBD2. Trimming took 4 bases from V and 10 from J; bases not matched to a gene: 12. Germline V gene sequence: CDR1 SEHNR, CDR2 FQNEAQ (reference sequence). The CDR3 is 15 residues long. CDR3 nucleotide sequence: TGTGCCAGCAGCTCGCCGGGACTAGGCTCCCGCGAGCAGTTCTTC. Translated, it gives CASSSPGLGSREQFF.

This clonotype has a handful of counts. The V and J genes are TRBV29-1 and TRBJ2-7, with D perhaps matching TRBD1 or TRBD2 (7 bases each). Germline CDR1 reads SQVTM; CDR2 reads ANQGSEA. With 4 bases removed from V and 2 bases from J, the gap between germline ends came to 12 bases. The CDR3 contains 13 residues. CDR3 DNA: TGCAGCGTTGGAAGCGGGACAGCCTACGAGCAGTACTTC. As protein: CSVGSGTAYEQYF.

This clonotype has more than one count but fewer than ten. The chain joins TRBV28 to TRBJ2-7; 9 bases fit TRBD1. The CDR3 length is 15 residues. Germline V gene lookup returns CDR1 MDHEN and CDR2 SYDVKM. V lost 4 bases to trimming and J lost 3 bases; unmatched junction nucleotides: 7. CDR3 sequence: CASSSTGGANYEQYF. The DNA for the CDR3 is TGTGCCAGCAGTTCGACAGGGGGAGCGAACTACGAGCAGTACTTC.

The genes are TRBV4-1 and TRBJ2-4, with 14 bases lining up with TRBD2. CDR3 size: 18 residues. With 5 bases clipped from V and 1 base from J, the junction kept 7 bases outside the gene matches. The germline V gene has CDR1 MGHRA and CDR2 YSYEKL. For the CDR3, the DNA is TGCGCCAGCAGCTACGGACTAGCGGGGGGCCTGGCCAAAAACATTCAGTACTTC. It is translated as CASSYGLAGGLAKNIQYF.

The V and J genes are TRBV12-3 or TRBV12-4 and TRBJ2-3, with 8 positions matching TRBD2. V trimming: 4 bases; J trimming: 3 bases; junction bases outside the gene matches: 12. The CDR3 has 17 amino acids. CDR3 sequence (DNA): TGTGCCAGCAGTTCTTGGGGTAGCGGGGCTACAACAGATACGCAGTATTTT. Its protein is CASSSWGSGATTDTQYF.

This clonotype came up many times. This sequence joins TRBV20-1 and TRBJ1-5; 8 positions agree with TRBD1. The CDR3 sequence is 14 residues long. V shed 3 bases and J 0 bases; nucleotides not matched to a gene: 1. Germline V CDR1 and CDR2: DFQATT, SNEGSKA (reference sequence). CDR3 sequence reads: CSASQGASNQPQHF. CDR3 nucleotide sequence: TGCAGTGCTAGCCAGGGGGCTAGCAATCAGCCCCAGCATTTT.

This clonotype was found many times. The CDR3 bases are TGTGCCAGCAGTTTATTCCCGGTCCTCTTCTTC. Residues: CASSLFPVLFF. The V call is TRBV28, the J call TRBJ2-1; no reliable D call. From germline, CDR1 is MDHEN and CDR2 SYDVKM. The CDR3 runs to 11 residues. V lost 1 base to trimming and J lost 16 bases, with 11 bases between them. The whole variable domain, filled in from reference TRBV28 and TRBJ2-1, reads DVKVTQSSRYLVKRTGEKVFLECVQDMDHENMFWYRQDPGLGLRLIYFSYDVKMKEKGDIPEGYSVSREKKERFSLILESASTNQTSMYLCASSLFPVLFFGPGTRLTVL.

Remarks on this clonotype: This may come from a read error, since a much larger clone is one base off. The genes are TRBV7-9 and TRBJ1-2, with unresolved D. The CDR3 loop spans 13 amino acids. Trimming left V 0 bases short and J 5 bases short, with 7 bases between. Germline CDR1 is SEHNR and CDR2 is FQNEAQ (reference sequence). The CDR3 nucleotides are TGTGCCAGCAGCTTAGCGGCGGAATATGGCTACACCTTC. Protein: CASSLAAEYGYTF.

As concerns this clonotype: Since no conserved phenylalanine or tryptophan closes the CDR3, a read error is the likely cause. Because the CDR3's place on the DNA is in doubt, the DNA is left out and the CDR3 is given as listed by TCRdb. Here the CDR3 reads CASSDSSNLYL. V usage is TRBV2 and J usage is TRBJ2-7. Germline CDR1 SNHLY, CDR2 FYNNEI. Ends included, the CDR3 has 11 residues.